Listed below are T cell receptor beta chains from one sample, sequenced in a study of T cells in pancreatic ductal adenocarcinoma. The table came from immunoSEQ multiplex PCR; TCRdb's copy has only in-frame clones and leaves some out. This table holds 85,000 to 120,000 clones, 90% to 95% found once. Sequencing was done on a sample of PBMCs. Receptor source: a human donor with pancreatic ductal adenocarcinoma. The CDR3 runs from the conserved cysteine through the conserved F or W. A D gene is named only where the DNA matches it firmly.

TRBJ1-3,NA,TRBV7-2,CASSPPPQGNTIYF,TGTGCCAGCAGCCCGCCCCCACAGGGAAACACCATATATTTT
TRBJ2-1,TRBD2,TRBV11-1,CASSTGTSGSFRHNEQFF,TGTGCCAGCAGCACAGGGACTAGCGGGAGTTTCCGGCACAATGAGCAGTTCTTC
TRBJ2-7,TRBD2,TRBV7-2,CASSFRLAGTYEQYF,TGTGCCAGCAGCTTCCGACTAGCGGGCACCTACGAGCAGTACTTC
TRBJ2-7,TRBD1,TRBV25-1,CASSALQGNEQYF,TGTGCCAGCAGTGCTTTACAGGGGAACGAGCAGTACTTC
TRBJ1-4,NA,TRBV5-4,CASSLDRDNEKLFF,TGTGCCAGCAGCTTGGACAGGGATAATGAAAAACTGTTTTTT
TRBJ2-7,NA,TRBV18,CASSPGQTGEQYF,TGTGCCAGCTCACCGGGACAAACGGGCGAGCAGTACTTC
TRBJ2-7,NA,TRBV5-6,CASSLNYYEQYF,TGTGCCAGCAGCTTGAACTACTACGAGCAGTACTTC
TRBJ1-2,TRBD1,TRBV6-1,CASSEVAGQGNGYTF,TGTGCCAGCAGTGAAGTTGCCGGACAGGGAAATGGCTACACCTTC
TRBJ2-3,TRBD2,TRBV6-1,CATLLFSGESYTQYF,TGTGCCACCCTTCTATTTAGCGGGGAGTCATATACGCAGTATTTT
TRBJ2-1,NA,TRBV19,CASSGLGGYNEQFF,TGTGCCAGTAGTGGACTAGGGGGGTACAATGAGCAGTTCTTC
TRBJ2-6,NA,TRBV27,CASSLNRAGANVLTF,TGTGCCAGCAGTCTAAACAGGGCTGGGGCCAACGTCCTGACTTTC
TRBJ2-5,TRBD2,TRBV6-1,CASSAPGLAGETQYF,TGTGCCAGCAGTGCTCCGGGACTAGCGGGCGAGACCCAGTACTTC
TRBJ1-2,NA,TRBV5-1,CASSLGGVYGYTF,TGCGCCAGCAGCTTGGGGGGCGTCTATGGCTACACCTTC
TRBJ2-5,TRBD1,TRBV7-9,CASSLRSGTGSETQYF,TGTGCCAGCAGCTTGCGGTCCGGGACAGGGTCGGAGACCCAGTACTTC
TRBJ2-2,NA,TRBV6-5,CASSYERDTGELFF,TGTGCCAGCAGTTACGAAAGAGACACCGGGGAGCTGTTTTTT
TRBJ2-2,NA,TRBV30,CAWSDRVPGELFF,TGTGCCTGGAGTGACAGGGTTCCCGGGGAGCTGTTTTTT
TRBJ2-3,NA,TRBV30,CAWTGLAGTDTQYF,TGTGCCTGGACGGGTCTTGCCGGCACAGATACGCAGTATTTT
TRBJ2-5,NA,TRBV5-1,CASKRDQHQGETQYF,TGCGCCAGCAAAAGAGACCAGCATCAGGGGGAGACCCAGTACTTC
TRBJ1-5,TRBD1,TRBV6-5,CASSNGQGGQPQHF,TGTGCCAGCAGTAACGGACAGGGGGGTCAGCCCCAGCATTTT